The present T cell receptor beta chain was sequenced within a study of early T cells in non-severe SARS-CoV-2 infection. CDR3 size: 13 residues. The ends were cut back, 2 bases at V and 4 bases at J, with 6 bases in the middle. Germline V lookup: CDR1 SGHDT, CDR2 YYEEEE. The TCR library protocol attached unique molecular identifiers to the individual cDNA molecules. Via MiXCR, TCRdb re-called the 5' RACE reads, giving one row per CDR3 protein. Here the sample spans some 76,000 distinct CDR3 sequences, roughly 13% being singletons. This clonotype has only a few counts. The sequenced sample consisted of whole blood. The chain employs TRBV5-6 and TRBJ2-2; unclear D gene. The sequence was obtained from an adult who was a healthcare worker with PCR-confirmed SARS-CoV-2 infection or an uninfected control (not recorded which). This CDR3 is CASSFAGTGELFF. The CDR3 nucleotides read TGTGCCAGCAGCTTTGCAGGCACCGGGGAGCTGTTTTTT.